This TCR beta chain was sequenced for a study of blood T cell repertoires in COVID-19. Study as a whole: The origin of the acute and convalescent COVID-19 samples was the United States, Italy and Spain. PBMCs, B-cell-depleted T cells, or T cells were the source of the cDNA or gDNA that made up the material.

The V gene end was trimmed by 5 bases and the J gene end by 8 bases; junction bases not matched to a gene: 12. This CDR3 has 15 residues. Germline CDR1 and CDR2: SGHTA and FQGTGA. Per the original methods: Reference gene primer amplification gave estimated nucleated cell counts. Sequencing was performed with immunoSEQ multiplex PCR; in TCRdb, only in-frame clones are kept and a portion is missing. That table is the source of V, J and clone size, and D and trimming were worked out from the DNA. The sample holds about 88,000 clones, approximately 70% seen once. This sequence was found in a woman aged 60-75 years in a cohort sampled during active or convalescent COVID-19. The V call is TRBV7-3, the J call TRBJ2-1; 7 bases line up with TRBD1. What was sequenced was peripheral blood. CDR3 in amino acids: CASSHGTVVMDEQFF. The CDR3, as DNA: TGTGCCAGCAGCCATGGGACAGTGGTGATGGATGAGCAGTTCTTC.